This passage covers 13 T cell receptor beta chains from one sample sequenced in a study of human T cells and chemical hapten exposure. The time point was: pre-sensitization, week 0. The treatment: therapeutic diphenylcyclopropenone sensitization with weekly scalp DPC. TCRdb itself ran the RACE reads through MiXCR, one entry per CDR3 protein. Of fewer than 60,000 distinct CDR3 sequences in the sample, approximately 10% are singletons; the top ten hold approximately 3.9%. The sample here was whole blood, taken in connection with sensitization to the hapten diphenylcyclopropenone (DPC). The receptors come from a woman aged 40 to 49 with alopecia areata. Some clones in this sample may be carry-over from other donors' samples.

The rearrangement links TRBV12-3 or TRBV12-4 to TRBJ1-1; D gene unclear. The V and J ends lost 6 bases and 9 bases respectively, with 14 bases between them. The CDR3 spans 12 residues. The CDR3 region is CASSPGGGKAFF. CDR3 in DNA: TGTGCCAGCAGCCCTGGCGGAGGCAAAGCTTTCTTT.

V gene TRBV5-1 combines with J gene TRBJ1-2; possible D gene TRBD1, 5 bases. The CDR3 has 13 amino acids. Germline CDR1 reads SGHRS; CDR2 reads YFSETQ. The germline V and J ends were trimmed by 0 bases and 4 bases, with 7 bases remaining between them. CDR3 coding DNA: TGCGCCAGCAGCTTGGACGGGACCTATGGCTACACCTTC. It specifies CASSLDGTYGYTF.

This clonotype was recorded a few times. The CDR3 DNA sequence: TGTGCCAGCAGCTCCCAAGGGGCCTTCCCCACTGAAGCTTTCTTT. It specifies CASSSQGAFPTEAFF. The chain employs TRBV7-2 and TRBJ1-1; D may be TRBD1 (5 bases). The V end lost 4 bases, the J end lost 4 bases, and 16 bases lay between the germline ends. The CDR3 sequence is 15 residues long. Looked up from germline, CDR1 is SGHTA and CDR2 is FQGNSA.

This clonotype was observed many times. J is TRBJ2-1 and V is TRBV5-6; 14 positions agree with TRBD2. Germline assignment: CDR1 SGHDT and CDR2 YYEEEE. The J segment lost 3 bases and the V segment lost 3 bases, leaving 8 bases of the junction unmatched. This CDR3 has 18 residues. The DNA of the CDR3 is TGTGCCAGCAGCTCAACCGGGACTAGCGGGAGTTTCTACAATGAGCAGTTCTTC. Protein product: CASSSTGTSGSFYNEQFF.

In this sample, this clonotype turned up a few times. The chain recombines TRBV29-1 with TRBJ2-5; tentatively, D is TRBD1 or TRBD2 (6 bases each). This CDR3 has 13 amino acids. Germline V CDR1 and CDR2: SQVTM, ANQGSEA. V dropped 7 bases and J dropped 0 bases, with 12 bases sitting between them. CDR3 in DNA: TGCAGCGCCTGGGGGGCGAACCAAGAGACCCAGTACTTC. Translation: CSAWGANQETQYF.

The rearrangement links TRBV24-1 to TRBJ1-2; D is possibly TRBD1 (5 bases). The CDR3 is 13 residues long. CDR1 and CDR2 (germline): KGHDR, SFDVKD. The V gene lost 4 bases and the J gene lost 6 bases, with 11 bases spanning the gap. CDR3 protein: CATSEAGGNGYTF. The CDR3 nucleotides read TGTGCCACCAGTGAAGCGGGGGGTAATGGCTACACCTTC.

This clonotype was counted at least ten times. This sequence joins TRBV6-6 and TRBJ1-4; 10 bases are a match to TRBD1. Germline loops: CDR1 MNHNY, CDR2 SVGAGI (reference sequence). Trimming took 8 bases from V and 8 from J; bases not matched to a gene: 5. The CDR3 is made up of 13 amino acids. In nucleotides, the CDR3 is TGTGCCAGCCGACAGGGGGCGTGGGAAAAACTGTTTTTT. Its protein is CASRQGAWEKLFF.

Concerning this clonotype: At one end, the junction sequence differs from germline, possibly due to a read error. The J gene is TRBJ2-5, the V gene TRBV18; no clear D gene. Germline V gives CDR1 KGHSH, CDR2 LQKENI. The CDR3 runs to 13 residues. The CDR3 reads CASSPATVETLYF. The CDR3 DNA reads TGTGCCAGCTCACCCGCGACGGTAGAGACCCTGTACTTC.

This clonotype was seen a handful of times. J is TRBJ2-5 and V is TRBV9, with D perhaps being TRBD1 or TRBD2 (5 bases each). The CDR3 has 14 residues. The V gene lost 9 bases and the J gene lost 2 bases, with 17 bases spanning the gap. Germline loops: CDR1 SGDLS, CDR2 YYNGEE. The CDR3 region is CATNRDPLQETQYF. CDR3 DNA sequence: TGTGCCACTAACCGGGACCCCCTACAAGAGACCCAGTACTTC.

This clonotype was found a few times. V gene TRBV7-2 combines with J gene TRBJ2-5; the match to TRBD2 covers 9 bases. CDR3 length equals 13 residues. V was clipped by 8 bases and J by 2 bases; unmatched bases: 3. Germline V gives CDR1 SGHTA, CDR2 FQGNSA. The CDR3 nucleotides read TGTGCCAGCGGCGGGGGGGCTCAAGAGACCCAGTACTTC. Translation gives CASGGGAQETQYF. The full variable domain, its missing parts supplied by reference TRBV7-2 and TRBJ2-5, is GAGVSQSPSNKVTEKGKDVELRCDPISGHTALYWYRQSLGQGLEFLIYFQGNSAPDKSGLPSDRFSAERTGGSVSTLTIQRTQQEDSAVYLCASGGGAQETQYFGPGTRLLVL.

This clonotype was counted a few times. This chain links TRBV6-1 with TRBJ2-2; D is possibly TRBD1 or TRBD2 (6 bases each). The germline V gene has CDR1 MNHNS and CDR2 SASEGT. CDR3 length: 16 amino acids. V shed 7 bases and J shed 4 bases, with 19 bases lying between them. The CDR3 nucleotides are TGTGCCAGCACCGTGGGGGGCGGAGTTGCCACCGGGGAGCTGTTTTTT. As protein: CASTVGGGVATGELFF.

There are many counts of this clonotype. This chain joins TRBV19 and TRBJ2-2; either TRBD1 or TRBD2 may fit D (5 bases each). CDR1 and CDR2 (germline): LNHDA, SQIVND (reference sequence). This CDR3 contains 15 residues. Trimming stripped 3 bases from V and 0 bases from J, with 8 bases between. Written as DNA, the CDR3 is TGTGCCAGTAGTATCCGGGGCGCGAACACCGGGGAGCTGTTTTTT. Residues: CASSIRGANTGELFF.

This clonotype was recorded many times. The chain employs TRBV9 and TRBJ1-5; D ambiguous. Trimming cost V 0 bases and J 2 bases, with 9 bases left between them. This CDR3 has 15 residues. The germline V gene has CDR1 SGDLS and CDR2 YYNGEE. Here the CDR3 DNA reads TGTGCCAGCAGCGTAGATCGGGAGGGCAATCAGCCCCAGCATTTT. Protein sequence: CASSVDREGNQPQHF.